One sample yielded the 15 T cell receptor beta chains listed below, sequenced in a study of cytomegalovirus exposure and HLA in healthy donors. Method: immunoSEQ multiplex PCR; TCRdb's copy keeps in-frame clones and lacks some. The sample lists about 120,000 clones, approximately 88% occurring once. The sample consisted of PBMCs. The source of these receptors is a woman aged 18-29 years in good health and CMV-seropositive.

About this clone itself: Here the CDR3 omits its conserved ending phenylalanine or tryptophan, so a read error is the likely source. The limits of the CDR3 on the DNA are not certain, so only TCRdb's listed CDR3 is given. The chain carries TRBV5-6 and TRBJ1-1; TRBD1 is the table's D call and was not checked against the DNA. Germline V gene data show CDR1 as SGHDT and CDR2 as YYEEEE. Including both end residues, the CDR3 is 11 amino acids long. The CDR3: CASSLRQANSL.

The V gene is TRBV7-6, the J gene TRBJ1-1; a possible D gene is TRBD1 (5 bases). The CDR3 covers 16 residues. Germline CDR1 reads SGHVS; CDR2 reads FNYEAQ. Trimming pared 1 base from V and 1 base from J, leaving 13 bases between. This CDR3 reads CASSLVSARANTEAFF. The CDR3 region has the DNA TGTGCCAGCAGCTTAGTTTCCGCCAGGGCGAACACTGAAGCTTTCTTT. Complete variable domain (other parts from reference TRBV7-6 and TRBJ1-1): GAGVSQSPRYKVTKRGQDVALRCDPISGHVSLYWYRQALGQGPEFLTYFNYEAQQDKSGLPNDRFSAERPEGSISTLTIQRTEQRDSAMYRCASSLVSARANTEAFFGQGTRLTVV.

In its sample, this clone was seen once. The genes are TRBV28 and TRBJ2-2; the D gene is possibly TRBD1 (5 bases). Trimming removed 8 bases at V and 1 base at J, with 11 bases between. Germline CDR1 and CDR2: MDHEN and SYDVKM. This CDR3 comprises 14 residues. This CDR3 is CASGLTGNTGELFF. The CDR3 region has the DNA TGTGCCAGCGGCCTCACAGGGAACACCGGGGAGCTGTTTTTT. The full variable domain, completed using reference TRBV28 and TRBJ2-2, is DVKVTQSSRYLVKRTGEKVFLECVQDMDHENMFWYRQDPGLGLRLIYFSYDVKMKEKGDIPEGYSVSREKKERFSLILESASTNQTSMYLCASGLTGNTGELFFGEGSRLTVL.

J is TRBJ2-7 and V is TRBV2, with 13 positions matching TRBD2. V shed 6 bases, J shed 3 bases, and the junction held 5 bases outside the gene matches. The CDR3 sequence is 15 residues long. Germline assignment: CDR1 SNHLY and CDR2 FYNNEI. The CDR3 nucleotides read TGTGCCAGCAGCGGGAGGACTAGCGGGGGCTACGAGCAGTACTTC. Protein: CASSGRTSGGYEQYF. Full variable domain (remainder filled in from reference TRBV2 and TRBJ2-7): EPEVTQTPSHQVTQMGQEVILRCVPISNHLYFYWYRQILGQKVEFLVSFYNNEISEKSEIFDDQFSVERPDGSNFTLKIRSTKLEDSAMYFCASSGRTSGGYEQYFGPGTRLTVT.

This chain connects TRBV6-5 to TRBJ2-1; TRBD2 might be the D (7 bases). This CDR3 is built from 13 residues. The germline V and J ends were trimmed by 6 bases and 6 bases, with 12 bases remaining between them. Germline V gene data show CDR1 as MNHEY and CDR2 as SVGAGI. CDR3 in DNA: TGTGCCAGCAGGGGGGGGGCTAGCAATGAGCAGTTCTTC. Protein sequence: CASRGGASNEQFF.

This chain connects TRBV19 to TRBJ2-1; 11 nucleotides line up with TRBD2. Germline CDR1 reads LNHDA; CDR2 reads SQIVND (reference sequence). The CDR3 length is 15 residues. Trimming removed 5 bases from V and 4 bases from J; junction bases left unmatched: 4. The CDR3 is CASSQTSGKYNEQFF. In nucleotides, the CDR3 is TGTGCCAGTAGTCAGACTAGCGGGAAATACAATGAGCAGTTCTTC.

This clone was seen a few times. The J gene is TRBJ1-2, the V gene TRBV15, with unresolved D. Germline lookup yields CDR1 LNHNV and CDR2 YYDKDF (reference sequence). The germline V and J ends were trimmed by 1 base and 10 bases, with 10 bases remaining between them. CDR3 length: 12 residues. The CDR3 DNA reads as TGTGCCACCAGCAGAGGTCAGGCTAACTACACCTTC. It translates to CATSRGQANYTF.

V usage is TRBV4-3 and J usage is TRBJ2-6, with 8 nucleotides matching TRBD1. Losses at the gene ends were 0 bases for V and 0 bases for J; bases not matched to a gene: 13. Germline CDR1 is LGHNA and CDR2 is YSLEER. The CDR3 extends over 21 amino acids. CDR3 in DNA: TGCGCCAGCAGCCAAGATCTGTGGGGGACAGGAAGAAACTCTGGGGCCAACGTCCTGACTTTC. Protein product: CASSQDLWGTGRNSGANVLTF.

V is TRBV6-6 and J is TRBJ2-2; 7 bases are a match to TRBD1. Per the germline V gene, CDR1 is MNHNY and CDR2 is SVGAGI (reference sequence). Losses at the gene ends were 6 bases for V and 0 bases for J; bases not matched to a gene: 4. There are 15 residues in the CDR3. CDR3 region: CASSQQGPNTGELFF. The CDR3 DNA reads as TGTGCCAGCAGCCAACAGGGGCCGAACACCGGGGAGCTGTTTTTT.

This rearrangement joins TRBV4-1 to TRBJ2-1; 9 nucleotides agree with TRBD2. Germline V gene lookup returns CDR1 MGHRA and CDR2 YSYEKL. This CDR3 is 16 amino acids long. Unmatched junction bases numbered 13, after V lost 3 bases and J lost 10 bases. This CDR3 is CASSHPVASGAGEQFF. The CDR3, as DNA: TGCGCCAGCAGCCACCCGGTGGCTAGCGGGGCGGGGGAGCAGTTCTTC.

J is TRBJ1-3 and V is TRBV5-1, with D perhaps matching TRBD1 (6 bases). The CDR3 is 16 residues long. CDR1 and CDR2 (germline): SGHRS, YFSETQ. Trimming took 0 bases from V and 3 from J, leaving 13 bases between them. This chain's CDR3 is CASSLAGGGFGNTIYF. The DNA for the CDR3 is TGCGCCAGCAGCTTGGCCGGTGGGGGCTTTGGAAACACCATATATTTT.

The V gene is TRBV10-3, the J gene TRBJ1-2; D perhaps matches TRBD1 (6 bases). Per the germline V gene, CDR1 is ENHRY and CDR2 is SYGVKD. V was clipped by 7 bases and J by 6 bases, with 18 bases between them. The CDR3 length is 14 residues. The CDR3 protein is CAINRGGSDNGYTF. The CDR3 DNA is TGTGCCATCAACCGAGGGGGTTCCGACAATGGCTACACCTTC.

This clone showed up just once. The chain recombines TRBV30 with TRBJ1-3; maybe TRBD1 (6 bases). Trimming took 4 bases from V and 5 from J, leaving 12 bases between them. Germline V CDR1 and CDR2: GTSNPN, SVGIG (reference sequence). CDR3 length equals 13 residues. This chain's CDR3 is CAWNRENRNTIYF. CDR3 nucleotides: TGTGCCTGGAACAGGGAAAATAGAAACACCATATATTTT.

CDR3 in DNA: TGTGCCAGCAGTTTGGCGGGAGGGACGAATGAGCAGTTCTTC. This codes for CASSLAGGTNEQFF. This chain joins TRBV9 and TRBJ2-1; 9 nucleotides match TRBD2. This CDR3 comprises 14 residues. Germline V CDR1 and CDR2: SGDLS, YYNGEE. V shed 5 bases and J 7 bases; nucleotides not matched to a gene: 7.

The CDR3 protein is CSARAPAEAFF. CDR3 DNA: TGCAGTGCTAGGGCCCCCGCTGAAGCTTTCTTT. The rearrangement links TRBV20-1 to TRBJ1-1; no reliable D call. The CDR3 runs to 11 residues. V was clipped by 3 bases and J by 6 bases, with 8 bases between them. CDR1 DFQATT and CDR2 SNEGSKA come from the germline V gene (reference sequence).